These T cell receptor beta chains were read from a single sample in a study of CD8+ T cells in alopecia areata. Generated by immunoSEQ multiplex PCR, the TCRdb table keeps only in-frame clones and is missing some. The sample holds fewer than 80,000 clones; roughly three fifths are singletons and the top ten take approximately 15%. The input for sequencing was CD8+ T cells sorted from blood, taken at week 0. The origin of the receptors is a human donor with alopecia areata. CDR3s include the opening cysteine and the closing phenylalanine or tryptophan. D genes are given only for firm matches. Clone sizes are given selectively: once, few, many, or a class where the clone is expanded.

size	D	V	J	DNA	CDR3
-	-	TRBV27	TRBJ1-1	TGTGCCAGCAGCATGGGCCCGAACACTGAAGCTTTCTTT	CASSMGPNTEAFF
-	TRBD1	TRBV7-2	TRBJ1-1	TGTGCCAGCAGCTTAGAAGGGACAGTGAACACTGAAGCTTTCTTT	CASSLEGTVNTEAFF
many	-	TRBV7-8	TRBJ2-3	TGTGCCAGCAGCTTAGCAGGGGAAGGAGCGGCTAGCACAGATACGCAGTATTTT	CASSLAGEGAASTDTQYF
-	-	TRBV25-1	TRBJ1-1	TGTGCCAGCATATCTGGGAACACTGAAGCTTTCTTT	CASISGNTEAFF
-	-	TRBV11-2	TRBJ1-1	TGTGCCAGCAGCTTAGACAGTAATGAAGCTTTCTTT	CASSLDSNEAFF
-	-	TRBV6-5	TRBJ2-1	TGTGCCAAGACAGAACGGGGTGAGCAGTTCTTC	CAKTERGEQFF
-	TRBD2	TRBV2	TRBJ2-1	TGTGCCAGCAGTCATAGGACTAGCGGGAGCAATGAGCAGTTCTTC	CASSHRTSGSNEQFF
once	-	TRBV7-2	TRBJ2-7	TGTGCCAGCAGCCAAGGACCGCTCTCCTACGAGCAGTACTTC	CASSQGPLSYEQYF
-	-	TRBV15	TRBJ1-3	TGTGCCACCAGCTCTGCAGGCCCGGGGGTCATATATTTT	CATSSAGPGVIYF
-	TRBD2	TRBV30	TRBJ2-2	TGTGCCTGGACTAGCGGGAACTCACCAAACACCGGGGAGCTGTTTTTT	CAWTSGNSPNTGELFF
-	-	TRBV30	TRBJ2-7	TGTGCCTGGAGTGTCGGATCAGGGGTGTGGTACTTC	CAWSVGSGVWYF
-	TRBD1	TRBV30	TRBJ2-7	TGTGCCTCTCAGGGACAGAACGCCTACGAGCAGTACTTC	CASQGQNAYEQYF
once	TRBD2	TRBV9	TRBJ2-7	TGTGCCAGCAGCGCGACTAGCGGGCCCTACGAGCAGTACTTC	CASSATSGPYEQYF
-	TRBD2	TRBV6-5	TRBJ2-5	TGTGCCAGCCATAGCGGGTCCCAAGAGACCCAGTACTTC	CASHSGSQETQYF
-	-	TRBV6-5	TRBJ2-5	TGTGCCAGCAGTTACTCGGACGGGGAGACCCAGTACTTC	CASSYSDGETQYF
-	-	TRBV29-1	TRBJ1-1	TGCAGCGTGTTCAGGGGAGGGTACACTGAAGCTTTCTTT	CSVFRGGYTEAFF
-	-	TRBV27	TRBJ1-5	TGTGCCAGCAGTTTATCCGTGACAAGCAATCAGCCCCAGCATTTT	CASSLSVTSNQPQHF
once	-	TRBV7-9	TRBJ1-2	TGTGCCAGCAGCAACAACTCAGGGGTTTCTAACTATGGCTACACCTTC	CASSNNSGVSNYGYTF
-	TRBD1	TRBV4-1	TRBJ2-5	TGCGCCAGCAGCCCGGGACAGGGGCTGGATCAAGAGACCCAGTACTTC	CASSPGQGLDQETQYF
few	-	TRBV13	TRBJ2-4	TGTGCCAGCAGCTTAGTAGGGGGACTAGCCAAAAACATTCAGTACTTC	CASSLVGGLAKNIQYF
-	TRBD1	TRBV13	TRBJ2-7	TGTGCCAGCAGCTTAACCACAGGGGGATCCTACGAGCAGTACTTC	CASSLTTGGSYEQYF
-	TRBD2	TRBV27	TRBJ2-7	TGTGCCAGCAGTCTAATAGCGGGGGAGAGGTACGAGCAGTACTTC	CASSLIAGERYEQYF
-	-	TRBV2	TRBJ1-1	TGTGCCAGCAGTGAAGTGGGGGGCGACACTGAAGCTTTCTTT	CASSEVGGDTEAFF
-	-	TRBV29-1	TRBJ1-2	TGCAGCGTTGAAGATTGGGGGGCTGGTGGCTACACCTTC	CSVEDWGAGGYTF